The 13 T cell receptor beta chains below were found in one sample sequenced in a study of response to subunit inactivated influenza vaccine. Via MiXCR, TCRdb re-called the RT-PCR reads, giving one row per CDR3 protein. This sample yields hundreds of thousands of distinct CDR3 sequences, of which about 15% are seen a single time; 7.5% to 8% belongs to the top ten. This specimen was PBMCs from blood, taken roughly 15 days before vaccination. The receptors here all came from a man aged 50-59 years who received an inactivated influenza vaccine.

This clonotype was seen a handful of times. The chain uses TRBV12-3 or TRBV12-4 and TRBJ2-1, with D hard to call. Trimming removed 0 bases from V and 5 bases from J, with 11 bases in between. The CDR3 consists of 15 residues. The DNA of the CDR3 is TGTGCCAGCAGTTTAGCTCCGGGTTACCACAATGAGCAGTTCTTC. It specifies CASSLAPGYHNEQFF.

This clonotype was found many times. V gene TRBV29-1 combines with J gene TRBJ1-5; D not certain. This CDR3 contains 13 residues. Looked up from germline, CDR1 is SQVTM and CDR2 is ANQGSEA. Trimming shortened V by 8 bases and J by 3 bases, and 14 bases separated the two germline ends. The CDR3 region is CSFAEGTNQPQHF. The CDR3 region has the DNA TGCAGCTTCGCGGAGGGAACCAATCAGCCCCAGCATTTT.

The chain is built from TRBV5-1 and TRBJ2-1; 7 bases are shared with TRBD2. Germline V lookup: CDR1 SGHRS, CDR2 YFSETQ. CDR3 length equals 16 residues. The ends lost 5 bases at V and 0 bases at J; junction bases unmatched: 8. The CDR3 protein is CASRSGTTSSYNEQFF. As DNA, the CDR3 is TGCGCCAGCAGGTCCGGGACTACTTCCTCCTACAATGAGCAGTTCTTC.

This sequence joins TRBV20-1 and TRBJ2-1; tentatively, D is TRBD2 (6 bases). The V gene's germline CDR1 is DFQATT and CDR2 SNEGSKA (reference sequence). Trimming removed 1 base at V and 3 bases at J, with 13 bases between. This CDR3 is 15 amino acids long. CDR3 in amino acids: CSARGIGGIYNEQFF. DNA for the CDR3: TGCAGTGCTAGAGGCATCGGCGGGATCTACAATGAGCAGTTCTTC.

This clonotype was picked up a small number of times. The chain carries TRBV5-1 and TRBJ2-1; D is possibly TRBD2 (5 bases). Looked up from germline, CDR1 is SGHRS and CDR2 is YFSETQ. This CDR3 spans 11 amino acids. V lost 7 bases and J lost 8, with 10 bases in between. The CDR3 DNA reads TGCGCCAGCGGAAATAGCGATGAGCAGTTCTTC. This translates into CASGNSDEQFF.

V and J are TRBV7-9 and TRBJ2-1; a possible D gene is TRBD1 (5 bases). Germline loops: CDR1 SEHNR, CDR2 FQNEAQ (reference sequence). The V end was cut by 4 bases, the J end by 7 bases, with 17 bases between. This CDR3 is 15 amino acids long. This CDR3 is CASSYSRELRNEQFF. CDR3 sequence (DNA): TGTGCCAGCAGCTACTCCAGGGAACTGAGGAATGAGCAGTTCTTC.

Many counts were recorded for this clonotype. The chain has TRBV29-1 and TRBJ1-1; perhaps TRBD1 as D (5 bases). With 3 bases removed from V and 4 bases from J, the gap between germline ends came to 12 bases. Germline V gene sequence: CDR1 SQVTM, CDR2 ANQGSEA. The CDR3 is 13 residues long. The CDR3 DNA reads as TGCAGCGTTGACGAGGGGATGCGCACTGAAGCTTTCTTT. This encodes CSVDEGMRTEAFF.

V and J are TRBV10-3 and TRBJ2-1; a possible D gene is TRBD2 (6 bases). V was shortened by 4 bases and J by 7 bases, with 17 bases between the two germline ends. The CDR3 consists of 15 residues. CDR1 and CDR2 (germline): ENHRY, SYGVKD. The CDR3 sequence is CAISVEGTFRNEQFF. The CDR3 DNA reads TGTGCCATCAGTGTGGAAGGGACTTTTAGAAATGAGCAGTTCTTC.

This rearrangement joins TRBV12-5 to TRBJ2-1; TRBD1 matches at 7 bases. V lost 6 bases to trimming and J lost 0 bases; unmatched junction nucleotides: 8. CDR3 size: 16 residues. Germline V gives CDR1 LGHNT, CDR2 FRNRAP. CDR3 coding DNA: TGTGCTAGTGGAAGAACGGGACAGAGCTCCTACAATGAGCAGTTCTTC. Protein product: CASGRTGQSSYNEQFF.

This clonotype was seen a handful of times. The CDR3 DNA follows: TGCAGTGCCCGGGGGGTCGAAGCTTTCTTT. Its translation is CSARGVEAFF. The V and J genes are TRBV20-1 and TRBJ1-1; D perhaps matches TRBD1 (5 bases). The CDR3 contains 10 residues. The germline gives CDR1 DFQATT, CDR2 SNEGSKA (reference sequence). The V and J ends lost 6 bases and 8 bases respectively, with 10 bases between them.

In its sample, this clonotype was seen many times. The chain links TRBV12-3 or TRBV12-4 to TRBJ1-2; D may be TRBD1 (6 bases). Trimming left V 7 bases short and J 4 bases short, with 13 bases between. The CDR3 is 13 amino acids. The CDR3 sequence: CASTLRGGYGYTF. In DNA, the CDR3 is TGTGCCAGCACCCTGAGGGGGGGCTATGGCTACACCTTC.

The sample holds many counts of this clonotype. The J gene is TRBJ2-3, the V gene TRBV5-1; 10 nucleotides line up with TRBD2. This CDR3 has 15 amino acids. J was trimmed by 2 bases and V by 4 bases; bases with no gene match: 4. The germline V gene has CDR1 SGHRS and CDR2 YFSETQ. The CDR3 here is CASSPTSGNTDTQYF. The DNA of the CDR3 is TGCGCCAGCAGCCCCACTAGCGGGAACACAGATACGCAGTATTTT.

This clonotype has ten or more counts. This chain links TRBV12-3 or TRBV12-4 with TRBJ2-2, with a tentative D call TRBD1 (6 bases). The CDR3 sequence is 14 residues long. Trimming left V 7 bases short and J 8 bases short, with 17 bases between. This CDR3 is CASTLGDTGGELFF. Written as DNA, the CDR3 is TGTGCCAGCACCTTGGGGGACACGGGGGGGGAGCTGTTTTTT.